This TCR beta chain was sequenced for a study of T cell responses to AZD1222 COVID-19 vaccine. Findings of the study overall: The span of vaccine-associated CD4 TCRs extended across spike, with dominance at 160-218 and 743-854. Receipt of two AZD1222 doses was followed by a rise in Spike-specific TCR breadth and depth. Donor demographics were predominantly white British with a female majority; clonal diversity may be underestimated.

Germline-derived CDR1 and CDR2 are MNHEY and SVGAGI. The CDR3 has 14 amino acids. The germline V and J ends were trimmed by 2 bases and 7 bases, with 12 bases remaining between them. Here immunoSEQ multiplex PCR was the method, and the copy in TCRdb shows in-frame clones only, minus some. The profile shows tens of thousands of clones, around nine tenths of them singletons. To note about this clone: Its antigen remains unidentified.

The rearrangement uses TRBV6-5 and TRBJ1-5; D perhaps matches TRBD1 (6 bases). Material: peripheral blood, obtained 28 days after the second AZD1222 dose. The clonotype comes from an adult who received the AZD1222 COVID-19 vaccine. The CDR3 sequence: CASSYLTGKQPQHF. CDR3 coding DNA: TGTGCCAGCAGTTACCTAACAGGGAAACAGCCCCAGCATTTT.